This T cell receptor beta chain was identified during a study of cytomegalovirus exposure and HLA in healthy donors. Study results and caveats: Reports credit the classifier with highly specific, highly sensitive diagnosis of cytomegalovirus status. Earlier findings revealed that most TCR beta V segments proved productive either about 87% or about 30% of the time. Reports state that TCR beta sequences accurately predicted most subjects' HLA-A and HLA-B alleles.

Turning to this clone: Its specificity is unknown.

Primers: 60 Vbeta forward and 13 Jbeta reverse. Profiling relied on immunoSEQ multiplex PCR, and the TCRdb table lists in-frame clones only, not all of them. The sample records 150,000 to 250,000 clones, about 82% being singletons. The CDR3 runs 13 residues. V lost 3 bases and J 7 bases, leaving 9 bases between the germline ends. Germline loops: CDR1 MNHNS, CDR2 SASEGT. This rearrangement joins TRBV6-1 to TRBJ1-4; a weak D match, TRBD1 (6 bases). Material for sequencing was PBMCs. This TCR was recovered from a woman between 50 and 59 years old in good health and CMV-seronegative. The chain's CDR3 is CASSEGAGEKLFF. CDR3 nucleotide sequence: TGTGCCAGCAGTGAGGGGGCGGGTGAAAAACTGTTTTTT.